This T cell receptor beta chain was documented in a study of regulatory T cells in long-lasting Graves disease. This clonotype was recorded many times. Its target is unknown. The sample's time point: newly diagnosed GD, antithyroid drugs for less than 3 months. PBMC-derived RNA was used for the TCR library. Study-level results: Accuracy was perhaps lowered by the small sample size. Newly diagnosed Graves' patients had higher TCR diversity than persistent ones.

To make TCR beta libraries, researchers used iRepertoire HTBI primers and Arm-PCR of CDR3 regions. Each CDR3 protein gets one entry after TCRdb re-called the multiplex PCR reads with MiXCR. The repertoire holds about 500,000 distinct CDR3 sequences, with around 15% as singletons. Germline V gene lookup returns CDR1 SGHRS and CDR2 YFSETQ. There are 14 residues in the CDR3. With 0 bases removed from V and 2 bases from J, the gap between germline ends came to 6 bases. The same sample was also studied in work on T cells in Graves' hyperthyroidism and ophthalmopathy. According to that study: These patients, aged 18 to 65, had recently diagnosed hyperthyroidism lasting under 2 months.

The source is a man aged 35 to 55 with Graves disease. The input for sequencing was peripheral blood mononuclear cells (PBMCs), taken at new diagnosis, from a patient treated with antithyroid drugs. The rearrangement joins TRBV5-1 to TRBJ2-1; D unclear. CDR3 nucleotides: TGCGCCAGCAGCTTGGAAAGGGCCTACAATGAGCAGTTCTTC. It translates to CASSLERAYNEQFF.